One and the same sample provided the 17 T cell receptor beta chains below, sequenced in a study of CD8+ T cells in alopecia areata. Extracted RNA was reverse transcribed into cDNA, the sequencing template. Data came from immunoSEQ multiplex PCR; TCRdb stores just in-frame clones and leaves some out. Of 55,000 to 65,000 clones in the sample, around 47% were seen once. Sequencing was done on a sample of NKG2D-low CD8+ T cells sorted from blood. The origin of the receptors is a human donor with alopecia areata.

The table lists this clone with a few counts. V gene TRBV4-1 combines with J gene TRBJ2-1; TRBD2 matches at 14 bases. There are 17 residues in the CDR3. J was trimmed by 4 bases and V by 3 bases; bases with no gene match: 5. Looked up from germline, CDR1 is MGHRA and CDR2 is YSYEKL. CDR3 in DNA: TGCGCCAGCAGCCAGGGGACTAGCGGGAGTGTATACAATGAGCAGTTCTTC. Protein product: CASSQGTSGSVYNEQFF.

The CDR3 region is CASSGQGFPGEQYF. In DNA, the CDR3 is TGTGCCAGCAGCGGACAGGGGTTTCCAGGAGAGCAGTACTTC. The gene calls are TRBV2 and TRBJ2-7; 9 bases align to TRBD1. CDR1 is SNHLY, CDR2 FYNNEI, per germline. The length of the CDR3 is 14 residues. V gave up 6 bases and J gave up 7 bases; unmatched junction bases: 10.

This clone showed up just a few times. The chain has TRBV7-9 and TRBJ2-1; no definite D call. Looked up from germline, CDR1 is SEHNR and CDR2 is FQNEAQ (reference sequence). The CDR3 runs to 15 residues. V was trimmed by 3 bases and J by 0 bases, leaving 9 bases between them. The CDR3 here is CASSFRLGSYNEQFF. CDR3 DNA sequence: TGTGCCAGCAGCTTCCGTTTAGGCTCCTACAATGAGCAGTTCTTC.

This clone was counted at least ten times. CDR3 coding DNA: TGTGCCAGCAGCTTGGGGGGATGGGATGAAAAACTGTTTTTT. Amino acid sequence: CASSLGGWDEKLFF. The chain couples TRBV13 to TRBJ1-4; a possible D gene is TRBD1 (5 bases). Deletions cut 3 bases from V and 6 bases from J, with 11 bases between. The CDR3 runs to 14 residues. Germline-derived CDR1 and CDR2 are PRHDT and FYEKMQ (reference sequence).

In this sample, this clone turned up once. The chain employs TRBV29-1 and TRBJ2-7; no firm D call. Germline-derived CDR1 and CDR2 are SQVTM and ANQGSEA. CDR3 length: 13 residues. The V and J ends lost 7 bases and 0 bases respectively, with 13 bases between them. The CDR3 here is CSAITRFSYEQYF. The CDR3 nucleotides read TGCAGCGCCATAACGCGGTTCTCCTACGAGCAGTACTTC.

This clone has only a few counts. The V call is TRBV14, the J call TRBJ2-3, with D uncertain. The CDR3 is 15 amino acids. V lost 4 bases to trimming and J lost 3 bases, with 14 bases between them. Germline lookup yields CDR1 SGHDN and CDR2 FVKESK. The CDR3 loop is CASSPYVYRTDTQYF. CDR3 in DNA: TGTGCCAGCAGCCCTTACGTCTACCGGACAGATACGCAGTATTTT.

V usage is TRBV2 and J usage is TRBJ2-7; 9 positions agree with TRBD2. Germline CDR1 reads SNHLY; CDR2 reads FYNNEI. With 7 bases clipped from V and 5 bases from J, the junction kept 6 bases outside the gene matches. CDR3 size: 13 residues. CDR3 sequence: CASKAGGPNEQYF. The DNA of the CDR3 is TGTGCCAGCAAGGCGGGGGGGCCCAACGAGCAGTACTTC.

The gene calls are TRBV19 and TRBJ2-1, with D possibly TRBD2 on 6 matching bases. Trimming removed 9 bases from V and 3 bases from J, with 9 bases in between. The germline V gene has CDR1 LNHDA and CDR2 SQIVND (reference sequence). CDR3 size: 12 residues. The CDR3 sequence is CASAGNYNEQFF. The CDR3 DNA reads TGTGCCAGCGCGGGGAACTACAATGAGCAGTTCTTC.

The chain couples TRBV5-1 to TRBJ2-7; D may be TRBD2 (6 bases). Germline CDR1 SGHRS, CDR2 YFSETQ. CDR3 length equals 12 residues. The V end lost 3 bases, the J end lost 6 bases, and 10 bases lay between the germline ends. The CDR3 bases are TGCGCCAGCAGCTGGGCCGGGAGCGAGCAGTACTTC. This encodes CASSWAGSEQYF.

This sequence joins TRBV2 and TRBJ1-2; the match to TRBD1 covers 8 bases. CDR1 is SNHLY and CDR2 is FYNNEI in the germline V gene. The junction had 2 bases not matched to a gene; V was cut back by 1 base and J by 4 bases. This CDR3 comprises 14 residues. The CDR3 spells CASSEDRGAYGYTF. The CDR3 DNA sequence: TGTGCCAGCAGTGAAGACAGGGGGGCCTATGGCTACACCTTC.

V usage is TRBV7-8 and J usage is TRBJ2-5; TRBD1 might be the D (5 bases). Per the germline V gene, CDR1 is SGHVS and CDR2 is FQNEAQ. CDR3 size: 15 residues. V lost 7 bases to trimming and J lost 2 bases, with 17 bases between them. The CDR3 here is CASNMGRAKQETQYF. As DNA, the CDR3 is TGTGCCAGCAATATGGGGCGTGCGAAACAAGAGACCCAGTACTTC.

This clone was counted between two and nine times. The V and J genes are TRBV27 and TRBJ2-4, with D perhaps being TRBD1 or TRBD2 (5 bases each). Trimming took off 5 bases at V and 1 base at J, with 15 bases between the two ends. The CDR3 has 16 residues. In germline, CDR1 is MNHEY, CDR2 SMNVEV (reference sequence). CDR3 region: CASSPAGAFAKNIQYF. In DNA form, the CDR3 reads TGTGCCAGCAGTCCCGCCGGGGCATTTGCCAAAAACATTCAGTACTTC.

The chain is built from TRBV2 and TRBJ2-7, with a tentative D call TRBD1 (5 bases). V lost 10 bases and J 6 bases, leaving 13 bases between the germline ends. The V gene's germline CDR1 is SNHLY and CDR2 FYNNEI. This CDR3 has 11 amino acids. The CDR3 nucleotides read TGTGCCACCTTGGGAAGGGGCGAGCAGTACTTC. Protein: CATLGRGEQYF. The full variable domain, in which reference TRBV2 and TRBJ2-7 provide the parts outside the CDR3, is EPEVTQTPSHQVTQMGQEVILRCVPISNHLYFYWYRQILGQKVEFLVSFYNNEISEKSEIFDDQFSVERPDGSNFTLKIRSTKLEDSAMYFCATLGRGEQYFGPGTRLTVT.

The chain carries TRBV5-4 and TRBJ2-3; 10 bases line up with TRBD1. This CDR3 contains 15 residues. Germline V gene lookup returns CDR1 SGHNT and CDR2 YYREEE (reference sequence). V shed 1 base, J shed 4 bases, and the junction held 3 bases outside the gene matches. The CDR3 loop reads CASSLRQGAADTQYF. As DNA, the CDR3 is TGTGCCAGCAGCTTGCGACAGGGGGCAGCAGATACGCAGTATTTT.

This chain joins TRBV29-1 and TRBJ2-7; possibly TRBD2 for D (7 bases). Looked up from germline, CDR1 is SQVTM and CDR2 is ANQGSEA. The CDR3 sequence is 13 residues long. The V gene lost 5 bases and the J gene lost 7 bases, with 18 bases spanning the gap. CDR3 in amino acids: CSVRGGDVGEQYF. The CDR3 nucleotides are TGCAGCGTTAGGGGGGGAGACGTAGGGGAGCAGTACTTC.

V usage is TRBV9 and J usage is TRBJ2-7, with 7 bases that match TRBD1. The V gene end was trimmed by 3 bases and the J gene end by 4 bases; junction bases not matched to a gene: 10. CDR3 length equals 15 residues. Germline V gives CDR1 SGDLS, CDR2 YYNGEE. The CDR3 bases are TGTGCCAGCAGCGCATCATCCGGGACAGAGTACGAGCAGTACTTC. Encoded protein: CASSASSGTEYEQYF.

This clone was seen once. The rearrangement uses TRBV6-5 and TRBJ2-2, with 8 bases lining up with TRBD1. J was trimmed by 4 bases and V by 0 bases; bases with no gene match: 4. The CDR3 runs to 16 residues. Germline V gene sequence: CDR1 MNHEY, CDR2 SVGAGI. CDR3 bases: TGTGCCAGCAGTTACTCGAGGACAGGGTCCACCGGGGAGCTGTTTTTT. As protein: CASSYSRTGSTGELFF.